The rows below give T cell receptor beta chains drawn from one sample of a study of blood T cell repertoires in COVID-19. Sequencing used immunoSEQ multiplex PCR; TCRdb keeps in-frame clones, though not all of them. The sample gives roughly 130,000 clones, more than 70% of which show up once; under 15% is in the top ten. The specimen was peripheral blood. These receptors all come from a woman aged 25 to 39 who had recovered from COVID-19. Both conserved end residues are part of each CDR3. A D gene is named only where the DNA matches it firmly. Where a row states a size, it is once, few, many or the class of an expanded clone; other rows omit it.

TRBJ2-1 - - TRBV28 CASRLAIRANEQFF TGTGCCAGCAGATTGGCCATCAGGGCCAATGAGCAGTTCTTC
TRBJ1-2 few - TRBV5-4 CASRVGAAVYGYTF TGTGCCAGCAGAGTAGGGGCGGCCGTATATGGCTACACCTTC
TRBJ2-5 - TRBD1 TRBV18 CASSLGQGQETQYF TGTGCCAGCTCGTTGGGACAGGGGCAAGAGACCCAGTACTTC
TRBJ2-3 - TRBD2 TRBV4-1 CASSQRTSGVTDTQYF TGCGCCAGCAGCCAACGGACTAGCGGGGTGACAGATACGCAGTATTTT
TRBJ2-5 many - TRBV27 CASSLMTGRETQYF TGTGCCAGCAGTTTAATGACGGGGAGGGAGACCCAGTACTTC
TRBJ2-2 few TRBD1 TRBV18 CASSDRGHTGELFF TGTGCCAGCTCGGACAGGGGACACACCGGGGAGCTGTTTTTT
TRBJ1-2 - - TRBV7-9 CASSSDREDYGYTF TGTGCCAGCAGCTCGGACAGAGAAGACTATGGCTACACCTTC
TRBJ1-1 - - TRBV27 CASRFAGNAEAFF TGTGCCAGCAGGTTCGCGGGGAACGCTGAAGCTTTCTTT
TRBJ2-7 - - TRBV3-1/TRBV3-2 CASSQAYEQYF TGTGCCAGCAGCCAAGCTTACGAGCAGTACTTC
TRBJ2-5 - - TRBV10-2 CASSEKSLVETQYF TGCGCCAGCAGTGAGAAAAGCCTGGTCGAGACCCAGTACTTC
TRBJ1-1 few TRBD1 TRBV6-5 CASSPGTGLGTEAFF TGTGCCAGCAGTCCCGGGACAGGGCTCGGCACTGAAGCTTTCTTT
TRBJ1-1 - TRBD1 TRBV6-5 CASSRPDRSEAFF TGTGCCAGCAGTCGTCCGGACAGGTCTGAAGCTTTCTTT
TRBJ2-5 - TRBD2 TRBV7-8 CASSRSGTETQYF TGTGCCAGCAGCCGTAGCGGGACGGAGACCCAGTACTTC
TRBJ1-1 - TRBD1 TRBV7-2 CASSSGPTGGAFF TGTGCCAGCAGCTCAGGACCGACAGGGGGGGCTTTCTTT
TRBJ2-5 - - TRBV7-7 CASSFRVDQETQYF TGTGCTAGCAGCTTCAGGGTGGACCAAGAGACCCAGTACTTC
TRBJ2-7 few - TRBV14 CASSQESSKTYEQYF TGTGCCAGCAGCCAAGAAAGTAGCAAGACCTACGAGCAGTACTTC
TRBJ1-2 - - TRBV18 CASVTEPDYGYTF TGTGCCAGCGTAACAGAACCCGACTATGGCTACACCTTC
TRBJ2-7 - TRBD1 TRBV11-2 CASSPGTGREQYF TGTGCCAGCAGCCCCGGGACAGGGCGCGAGCAGTACTTC
TRBJ2-3 - - TRBV27 CASSFRAASTDTQYF TGTGCCAGCAGTTTCCGAGCGGCTAGCACAGATACGCAGTATTTT
TRBJ1-5 - - TRBV19 CASRLDRFEQPQHF TGTGCCAGTAGATTAGACAGGTTTGAACAGCCCCAGCATTTT
TRBJ2-2 - TRBD1 TRBV27 CASSSGTGSLAGELFF TGTGCCAGCAGTTCCGGGACAGGTAGTTTAGCCGGGGAGCTGTTTTTT
TRBJ2-1 - TRBD2 TRBV9 CASSVRTSGIPYNEQFF TGTGCCAGCAGCGTGAGGACTAGCGGGATCCCCTACAATGAGCAGTTCTTC